This TCR beta chain was recorded in a study of blood T cells in healthy people across ages. Study-level information: About one barcoded TCR beta cDNA was captured per two T cells.

This CDR3 is built from 18 residues. V was pared by 4 bases and J by 0 bases, with 19 bases between. The use of a sample-barcoded 5' primer and a J-beta primer mix characterized a second PCR of about 7 to 12 cycles. A 12-random-nucleotide template-switch adaptor tagged each cDNA molecule. Using its own MiXCR run on the 5' RACE reads, TCRdb lists one record per CDR3 protein. Of some 1.8 million distinct CDR3 sequences in the sample, around 42% are singletons; the top ten hold about 21%. Points from the study as a whole: A strong correlation was found between TCR beta diversity and the percentage of naive T cells.

This clonotype was found a few times. Its specificity is not known. The source material was blood. The J gene is TRBJ2-4, the V gene TRBV12-3 or TRBV12-4; D is perhaps TRBD1 (6 bases). The sequence was obtained from a human donor in good health. CDR3 bases: TGTGCCAGCAGTTCGCTGGACAGTCCCGATCTAGCCAAAAACATTCAGTACTTC. Its protein product is CASSSLDSPDLAKNIQYF.